This T cell receptor beta chain came from a study of blood T cell repertoires in COVID-19. Study as a whole: Specimens from acute and convalescent COVID-19 originated in the United States, Italy and Spain.

Trimming removed 0 bases at V and 8 bases at J, with 14 bases between. Germline V lookup: CDR1 LGHDT, CDR2 YNNKEL (reference sequence). The CDR3 consists of 15 residues. The data were produced by immunoSEQ multiplex PCR, yet TCRdb's version contains in-frame clones alone and is incomplete. The table lists about 470,000 clones, roughly 90% of them singletons, with 0.7% in the top ten. The source of this sequence is a woman aged 18-35 years who had recovered from COVID-19. Sequenced input: PBMCs or T cells enriched from blood (not recorded which). The chain links TRBV3-1 (or the pseudogene TRBV3-2) to TRBJ2-1; D perhaps matches TRBD2 (7 bases). CDR3 in amino acids: CASSQDPAGADEQFF. The CDR3 nucleotides are TGTGCCAGCAGCCAAGATCCGGCGGGGGCGGATGAGCAGTTCTTC.